Below, 23 T cell receptor beta chains from the same sample are listed, as sequenced in a study of blood T cell repertoires in COVID-19. Data came from immunoSEQ multiplex PCR; TCRdb stores just in-frame clones and leaves some out. The sample consists of 90,000 to 120,000 clones, 88% of them appearing once. Sequencing was done on a sample of peripheral blood. All receptors come from a human donor in a cohort sampled during active COVID-19.

The rearrangement links TRBV9 to TRBJ1-1; weak D call: TRBD1 (6 bases). This CDR3 contains 14 residues. Germline-derived CDR1 and CDR2 are SGDLS and YYNGEE. V shed 3 bases and J shed 1 base, with 10 bases lying between them. In nucleotides, the CDR3 is TGTGCCAGCAGCGGATTAGGGGGGAACACTGAAGCTTTCTTT. Translating gives CASSGLGGNTEAFF.

V and J are TRBV6-5 and TRBJ2-5; 7 bases align to TRBD2. V dropped 1 base and J dropped 3; count of bases not matched to a gene: 2. The CDR3 length is 14 residues. CDR1 is MNHEY, CDR2 SVGAGI, per germline. The CDR3 region has the DNA TGTGCCAGCAGTTACTGGGGGGGGAAAGAGACCCAGTACTTC. The encoded protein is CASSYWGGKETQYF.

In its sample, this clone was seen a few times. The chain combines TRBV18 with TRBJ1-1, with TRBD1 matching 11 bases. The V and J ends lost 3 bases and 1 base, in that order; junction bases with no gene match: 7. The CDR3 is 17 amino acids. Germline V CDR1 and CDR2: KGHSH, LQKENI. CDR3 sequence (DNA): TGTGCCAGCTCACCCCTTCCGGACAGGGGGCAGAACACTGAAGCTTTCTTT. Translation: CASSPLPDRGQNTEAFF. Full variable domain (missing parts from reference TRBV18 and TRBJ1-1): NAGVMQNPRHLVRRRGQEARLRCSPMKGHSHVYWYRQLPEEGLKFMVYLQKENIIDESGMPKERFSAEFPKEGPSILRIQQVVRGDSAAYFCASSPLPDRGQNTEAFFGQGTRLTVV.

As regards this clone: Within the sample, other DNA sequences also encode this same CDR3. V gene TRBV5-1 combines with J gene TRBJ2-1; D call uncertain. Between the trimmed V and J ends, which lost 2 bases and 4 bases, there was a span of 10 bases. Per germline, CDR1 SGHRS and CDR2 YFSETQ. The CDR3 contains 14 residues. The CDR3 reads CASSLVGEYNEQFF. The CDR3 DNA is TGCGCCAGCAGCTTAGTCGGAGAGTACAATGAGCAGTTCTTC.

V and J are TRBV7-6 and TRBJ1-2, with a possible D match to TRBD1 (6 bases). Looked up from germline, CDR1 is SGHVS and CDR2 is FNYEAQ. Trimming shortened V by 5 bases and J by 4 bases, and 17 bases separated the two germline ends. This CDR3 comprises 15 residues. CDR3 protein: CASSPDRSGTYGYTF. The DNA for the CDR3 is TGTGCCAGCAGCCCCGACAGGTCAGGTACCTATGGCTACACCTTC.

The chain carries TRBV5-5 and TRBJ1-5, with 11 bases fitting TRBD1. In germline, CDR1 is SGHKS, CDR2 YYEKEE (reference sequence). Trimming at V came to 4 bases and at J to 6 bases, leaving 6 bases not matched to a gene. The CDR3 runs 15 residues. The CDR3 region has the DNA TGTGCCAGCAGCGCCGGGACAGGGGGTTTTCAGCCCCAGCATTTT. Residues: CASSAGTGGFQPQHF.

The chain is built from TRBV2 and TRBJ2-5, with TRBD2 matching 11 bases. The CDR3 length is 14 residues. The V gene's germline CDR1 is SNHLY and CDR2 FYNNEI. V gave up 7 bases and J gave up 5 bases; unmatched junction bases: 6. The CDR3 region is CASKGTSGGETQYF. CDR3 in DNA: TGTGCCAGCAAAGGGACTAGCGGAGGGGAGACCCAGTACTTC.

The chain has TRBV7-8 and TRBJ1-1; D possibly corresponds to TRBD1 (6 bases). The CDR3 runs to 13 residues. V was clipped by 5 bases and J by 10 bases, with 17 bases between them. Germline CDR1 SGHVS, CDR2 FQNEAQ. CDR3 loop: CASSRDFRGAAFF. DNA for the CDR3: TGTGCCAGCAGCCGCGACTTCAGGGGCGCAGCTTTCTTT.

The chain links TRBV2 to TRBJ2-5; D gene unclear. CDR3 size: 13 residues. Germline V lookup: CDR1 SNHLY, CDR2 FYNNEI. Trimming removed 6 bases from V and 2 bases from J, with 10 bases in between. The DNA of the CDR3 is TGTGCCAGCAGCCTCGACTGGCAAGAGACCCAGTACTTC. This sequence encodes CASSLDWQETQYF.

A word on this clone: The sample has other DNA sequences that encode this CDR3 too. The rearrangement joins TRBV6-5 to TRBJ1-1; D may be TRBD1 (5 bases). CDR1 is MNHEY, CDR2 SVGAGI, per germline. Trimming took 5 bases from V and 1 from J, leaving 8 bases between them. The CDR3 totals 13 residues. CDR3 in DNA: TGTGCCAGCAGTCGTCAGGGGAACACTGAAGCTTTCTTT. Protein sequence: CASSRQGNTEAFF.

J is TRBJ2-3 and V is TRBV11-2, with TRBD2 as a possible D gene (5 bases). Trimming cost V 2 bases and J 0 bases, with 12 bases left between them. In germline, CDR1 is SGHAT, CDR2 FQNNGV. The CDR3 is made up of 16 amino acids. CDR3 amino acids: CASSLSVGMSTDTQYF. The CDR3 DNA is TGTGCCAGCAGCTTATCAGTCGGGATGAGCACAGATACGCAGTATTTT.

This clone was seen just once. CDR3 region: CASSLRLQGGRVAEAFF. Written as DNA, the CDR3 is TGTGCCAGCAGCCTAAGGTTACAAGGGGGCCGTGTCGCTGAAGCTTTCTTT. V gene TRBV28 combines with J gene TRBJ1-1, with 7 nucleotides matching TRBD1. Germline V lookup: CDR1 MDHEN, CDR2 SYDVKM. After removal of 6 bases from V and 6 bases from J, the junction contained 19 bases not matched to a gene. This CDR3 contains 17 residues.

V and J are TRBV7-9 and TRBJ2-4, with D perhaps TRBD1 (5 bases). The CDR3 contains 14 residues. The germline V gene encodes CDR1 SEHNR and CDR2 FQNEAQ (reference sequence). With 5 bases removed from V and 2 bases from J, the gap between germline ends came to 10 bases. The chain's CDR3 is CASSGDSTKNIQYF. DNA for the CDR3: TGTGCCAGCAGCGGAGACAGTACCAAAAACATTCAGTACTTC.

The chain has TRBV12-3 or TRBV12-4 and TRBJ2-2, with D tentatively TRBD2 (7 bases). The CDR3 extends over 13 amino acids. The V end was cut by 10 bases, the J end by 4 bases, with 13 bases between. The CDR3 loop is CATWGGGTGELFF. The CDR3 DNA follows: TGTGCCACCTGGGGAGGGGGCACCGGGGAGCTGTTTTTT.

V usage is TRBV18 and J usage is TRBJ1-3; maybe TRBD1 (6 bases). Germline values: CDR1 KGHSH, CDR2 LQKENI. The CDR3 covers 15 residues. Trimming took off 5 bases at V and 4 bases at J, with 15 bases between the two ends. Here the CDR3 reads CASSTSGGPGNTIYF. In DNA form, the CDR3 reads TGTGCCAGCTCAACGTCGGGGGGGCCCGGAAACACCATATATTTT.

This clone came up once. The chain joins TRBV6-6 to TRBJ2-3, with 10 positions matching TRBD2. This CDR3 is 14 amino acids long. After removal of 0 bases from V and 6 bases from J, the junction contained 0 bases not matched to a gene. Germline V gene sequence: CDR1 MNHNY, CDR2 SVGAGI (reference sequence). CDR3 coding DNA: TGTGCCAGCAGTTACTCTAGCGGGAGGGATACGCAGTATTTT. Translation gives CASSYSSGRDTQYF.

The rearrangement uses TRBV7-9 and TRBJ1-2; no definite D call. This CDR3 is 16 amino acids long. V was trimmed by 5 bases and J by 6 bases, leaving 22 bases between them. The germline V gene has CDR1 SEHNR and CDR2 FQNEAQ (reference sequence). The CDR3 DNA is TGTGCCAGCAGCCCTTTTGCGGGAGGGAGTCCGGATGGCTACACCTTC. It is translated as CASSPFAGGSPDGYTF.

V is TRBV20-1 and J is TRBJ2-3; 10 positions agree with TRBD2. CDR1 DFQATT and CDR2 SNEGSKA come from the germline V gene (reference sequence). The CDR3 is 15 residues long. V dropped 3 bases and J dropped 2; count of bases not matched to a gene: 5. The CDR3 loop is CSASSSGGATDTQYF. The DNA for the CDR3 is TGCAGTGCTAGTTCAAGCGGGGGGGCCACAGATACGCAGTATTTT.

The chain has TRBV1 and TRBJ2-7; the D call of TRBD2 is as the table states it, not checked on the DNA. TRBV1 is a pseudogene locus. The CDR3 totals 13 residues. This chain's CDR3 is CTSSQDDASGRLF. As DNA, the CDR3 is TGCACCAGCAGCCAAGATGACGCTAGCGGACGTCTATTC.

The chain couples TRBV2 to TRBJ2-1, with a tentative D call TRBD2 (6 bases). Germline CDR1 reads SNHLY; CDR2 reads FYNNEI. The CDR3 is 15 residues long. Trimming cost V 6 bases and J 2 bases, with 14 bases left between them. CDR3 nucleotides: TGTGCCAGCAGCGACATCCAGCGGGCCTACAATGAGCAGTTCTTC. Encoded protein: CASSDIQRAYNEQFF.

This clone occurred once. The chain couples TRBV7-9 to TRBJ1-2; D ambiguous. The germline V gene has CDR1 SEHNR and CDR2 FQNEAQ (reference sequence). This CDR3 has 14 residues. The ends were cut back, 0 bases at V and 2 bases at J, with 7 bases in the middle. The CDR3 sequence is CASSLAGWNYGYTF. In nucleotides, the CDR3 is TGTGCCAGCAGCTTAGCGGGCTGGAACTATGGCTACACCTTC. The variable domain in full, with the rest retrieved from reference TRBV7-9 and TRBJ1-2, is DTGVSQNPRHKITKRGQNVTFRCDPISEHNRLYWYRQTLGQGPEFLTYFQNEAQLEKSRLLSDRFSAERPKGSFSTLEIQRTEQGDSAMYLCASSLAGWNYGYTFGSGTRLTVV.

The chain uses TRBV6-1 and TRBJ2-7; D ambiguous. The CDR3 loop spans 14 amino acids. From germline, CDR1 is MNHNS and CDR2 SASEGT. V was shortened by 3 bases and J by 2 bases, with 11 bases between the two germline ends. The CDR3 region has the DNA TGTGCCAGCAGTGAGATCAGCGTAACCTACGAGCAGTACTTC. This sequence encodes CASSEISVTYEQYF.

The V call is TRBV5-1, the J call TRBJ2-3, with 9 bases that match TRBD1. The germline CDR1 and CDR2 sequences are SGHRS and YFSETQ. With 3 bases clipped from V and 5 bases from J, the junction kept 13 bases outside the gene matches. This CDR3 contains 17 residues. The CDR3 here is CASSSPGQGMIGDTQYF. The CDR3 nucleotides are TGCGCCAGCAGCTCGCCGGGACAGGGAATGATCGGAGATACGCAGTATTTT.